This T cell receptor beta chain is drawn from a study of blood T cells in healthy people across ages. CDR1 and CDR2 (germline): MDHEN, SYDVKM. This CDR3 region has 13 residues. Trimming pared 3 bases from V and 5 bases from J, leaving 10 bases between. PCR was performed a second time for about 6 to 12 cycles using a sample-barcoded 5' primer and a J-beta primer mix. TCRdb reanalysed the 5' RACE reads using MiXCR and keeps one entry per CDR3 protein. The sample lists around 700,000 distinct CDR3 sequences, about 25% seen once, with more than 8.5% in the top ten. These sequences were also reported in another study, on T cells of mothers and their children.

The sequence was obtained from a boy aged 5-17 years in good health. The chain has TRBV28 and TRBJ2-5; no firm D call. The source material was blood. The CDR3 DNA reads TGTGCCAGCAGTTTGGAAGCTCTGGAGACCCAGTACTTC. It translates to CASSLEALETQYF. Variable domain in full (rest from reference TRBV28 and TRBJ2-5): DVKVTQSSRYLVKRTGEKVFLECVQDMDHENMFWYRQDPGLGLRLIYFSYDVKMKEKGDIPEGYSVSREKKERFSLILESASTNQTSMYLCASSLEALETQYFGPGTRLLVL.